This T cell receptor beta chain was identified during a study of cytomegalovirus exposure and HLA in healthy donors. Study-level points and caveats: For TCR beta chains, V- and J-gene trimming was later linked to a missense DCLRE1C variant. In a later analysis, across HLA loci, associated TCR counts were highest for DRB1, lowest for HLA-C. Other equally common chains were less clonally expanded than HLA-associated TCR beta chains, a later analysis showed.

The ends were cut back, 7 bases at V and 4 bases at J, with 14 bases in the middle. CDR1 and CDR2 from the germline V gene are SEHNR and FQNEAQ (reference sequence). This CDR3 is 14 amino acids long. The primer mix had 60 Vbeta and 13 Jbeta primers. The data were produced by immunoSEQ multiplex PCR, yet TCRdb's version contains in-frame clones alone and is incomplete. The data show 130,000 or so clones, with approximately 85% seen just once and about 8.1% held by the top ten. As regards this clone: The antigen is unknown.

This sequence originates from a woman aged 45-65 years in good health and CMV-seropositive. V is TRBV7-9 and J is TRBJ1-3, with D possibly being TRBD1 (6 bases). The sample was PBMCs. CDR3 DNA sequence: TGTGCCAGCACCACTACGGGGGGCGGAAACACCATATATTTT. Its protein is CASTTTGGGNTIYF.